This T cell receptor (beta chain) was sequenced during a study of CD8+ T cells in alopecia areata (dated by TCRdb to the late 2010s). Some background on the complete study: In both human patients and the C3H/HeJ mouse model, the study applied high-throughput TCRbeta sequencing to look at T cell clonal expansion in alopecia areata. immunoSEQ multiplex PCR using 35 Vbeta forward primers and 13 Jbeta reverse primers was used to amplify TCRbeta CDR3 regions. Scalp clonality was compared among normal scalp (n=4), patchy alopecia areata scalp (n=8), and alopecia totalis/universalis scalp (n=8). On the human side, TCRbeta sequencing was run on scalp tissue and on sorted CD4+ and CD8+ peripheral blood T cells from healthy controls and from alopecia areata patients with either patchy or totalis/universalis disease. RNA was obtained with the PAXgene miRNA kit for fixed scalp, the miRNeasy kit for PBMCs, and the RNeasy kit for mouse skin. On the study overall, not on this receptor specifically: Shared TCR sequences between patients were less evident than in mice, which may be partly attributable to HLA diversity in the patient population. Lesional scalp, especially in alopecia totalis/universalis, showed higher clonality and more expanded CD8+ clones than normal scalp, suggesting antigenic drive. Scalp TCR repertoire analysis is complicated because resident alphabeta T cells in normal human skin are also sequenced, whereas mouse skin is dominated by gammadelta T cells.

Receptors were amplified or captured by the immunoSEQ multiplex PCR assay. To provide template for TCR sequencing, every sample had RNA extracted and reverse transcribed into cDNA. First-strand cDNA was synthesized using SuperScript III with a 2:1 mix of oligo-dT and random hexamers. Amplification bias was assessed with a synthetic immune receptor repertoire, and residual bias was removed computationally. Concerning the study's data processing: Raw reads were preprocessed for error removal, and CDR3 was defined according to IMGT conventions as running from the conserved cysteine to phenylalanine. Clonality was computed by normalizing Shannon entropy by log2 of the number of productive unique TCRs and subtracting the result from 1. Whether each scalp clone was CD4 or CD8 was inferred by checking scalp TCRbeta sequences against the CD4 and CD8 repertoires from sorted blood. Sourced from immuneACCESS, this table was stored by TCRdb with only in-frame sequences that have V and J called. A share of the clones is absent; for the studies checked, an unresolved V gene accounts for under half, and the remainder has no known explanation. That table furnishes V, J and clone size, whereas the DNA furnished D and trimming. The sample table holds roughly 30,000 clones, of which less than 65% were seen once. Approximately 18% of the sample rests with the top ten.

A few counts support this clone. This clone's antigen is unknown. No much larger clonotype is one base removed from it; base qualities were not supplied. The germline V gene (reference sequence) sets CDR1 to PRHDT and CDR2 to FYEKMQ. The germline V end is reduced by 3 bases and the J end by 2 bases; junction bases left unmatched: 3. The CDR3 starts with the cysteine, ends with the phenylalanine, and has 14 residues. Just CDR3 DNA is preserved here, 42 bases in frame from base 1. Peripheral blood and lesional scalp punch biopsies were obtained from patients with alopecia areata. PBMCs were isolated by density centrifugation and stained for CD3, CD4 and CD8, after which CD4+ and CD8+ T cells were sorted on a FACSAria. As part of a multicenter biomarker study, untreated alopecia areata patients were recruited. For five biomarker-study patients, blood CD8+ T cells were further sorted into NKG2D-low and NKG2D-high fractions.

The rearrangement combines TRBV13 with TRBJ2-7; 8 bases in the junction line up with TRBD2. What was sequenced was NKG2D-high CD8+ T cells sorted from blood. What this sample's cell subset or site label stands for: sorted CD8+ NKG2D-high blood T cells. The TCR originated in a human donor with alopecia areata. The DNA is TGTGCCAGCAGCTTCCAGACTAGCGCCTACGAGCAGTACTTC. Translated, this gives CASSFQTSAYEQYF. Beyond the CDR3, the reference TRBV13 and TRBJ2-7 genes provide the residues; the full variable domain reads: AAGVIQSPRHLIKEKRETATLKCYPIPRHDTVYWYQQGPGQDPQFLISFYEKMQSDKGSIPDRFSAQQFSDYHSELNMSSLELGDSALYFCASSFQTSAYEQYFGPGTRLTVT.